One sample yielded the 3 T cell receptor beta chains listed below, sequenced in a study of Ad26.COV2.S vaccination and SARS-CoV-2 variants. As to treatment: around 19 received Ad26.COV2.S at low or high dose, single or two shots; a few received placebo; per-sample allocation not given. Sampling occurred on day 63 after the first vaccine or placebo injection. Generated by immunoSEQ multiplex PCR, the TCRdb table keeps only in-frame clones and is missing some. Among 300,000 to 500,000 clones listed, 88% were seen once. The material sequenced was peripheral blood, taken in a trial of Ad26.COV2.S vaccine versus placebo. These receptors originate from a person aged 18 to 59 who received the Ad26.COV2.S COVID-19 vaccine or a placebo.

The V call is TRBV10-3, the J call TRBJ2-1; D unresolved. The CDR3 extends over 20 amino acids. Germline V gene sequence: CDR1 ENHRY, CDR2 SYGVKD. The V and J ends lost 0 bases and 0 bases respectively, with 21 bases between them. The CDR3 sequence is CAISESRSYYTSSSYNEQFF. In nucleotides, the CDR3 is TGTGCCATCAGTGAGTCGAGATCATATTACACGTCTAGCTCCTACAATGAGCAGTTCTTC.

Only a few counts were recorded for this clone. The chain couples TRBV4-1 to TRBJ2-7; D is uncertain. V lost 0 bases and J 7 bases, leaving 10 bases between the germline ends. This CDR3 contains 13 residues. Germline assignment: CDR1 MGHRA and CDR2 YSYEKL. Written as DNA, the CDR3 is TGCGCCAGCAGCCAAGAGTGGGCTAGGGAGCAGTACTTC. It translates to CASSQEWAREQYF.

This clone occurred many times. This sample includes further DNA sequences coding for the same CDR3. CDR3 in DNA: TGTGCCAGCAGCTCACAAGGCCTAGAAGCTTTCTTT. It is translated as CASSSQGLEAFF. The chain carries TRBV7-9 and TRBJ1-1; D is ambiguous. The CDR3 sequence is 12 residues long. Trimming pared 4 bases from V and 8 bases from J, leaving 11 bases between. Germline lookup yields CDR1 SEHNR and CDR2 FQNEAQ (reference sequence).